Each of the 13 T cell receptor beta chains below was sequenced from the same sample in a study of OX40 agonist ivuxolimab in advanced cancers. Here immunoSEQ multiplex PCR was the method, and the copy in TCRdb shows in-frame clones only, minus some. The sample contains around 94,000 clones, about 93% of which appear only once. The sample in question was CD4+ or CD8+ T cells sorted from blood, obtained in a trial of the OX40 agonist ivuxolimab. The receptors originated from an adult with an advanced solid tumor such as melanoma, head and neck, liver or kidney cancer.

This sequence joins TRBV11-3 and TRBJ2-1, with TRBD1 as a possible D gene (6 bases). The V gene lost 2 bases and the J gene lost 1 base, with 6 bases spanning the gap. The CDR3 extends over 14 amino acids. Looked up from germline, CDR1 is SGHNT and CDR2 is YENEEA. The CDR3 loop is CASSLQGSYNEQFF. CDR3 DNA sequence: TGTGCCAGCAGCTTACAGGGGTCCTACAATGAGCAGTTCTTC.

Only one count was recorded for this clone. The DNA for the CDR3 is TGTGCCAGCAGCGGGGGACAGGGGGTTGCCAAAAACATTCAGTACTTC. It translates to CASSGGQGVAKNIQYF. This chain joins TRBV9 and TRBJ2-4; 11 bases line up with TRBD1. Germline trimming cut 3 bases from V and 1 base from J; bases unmatched to any gene: 3. CDR1 and CDR2 from the germline V gene are SGDLS and YYNGEE. This CDR3 comprises 16 residues.

CDR3 nucleotides: TGTGCCAGCTCACCCGGGACGGCTGCGAACACTGAAGCTTTCTTT. Its protein is CASSPGTAANTEAFF. The genes are TRBV18 and TRBJ1-1; a possible D gene is TRBD1 (5 bases). V was shortened by 3 bases and J by 1 base, with 12 bases between the two germline ends. CDR1 is KGHSH, CDR2 LQKENI, per germline. This CDR3 is built from 15 residues.

V and J are TRBV14 and TRBJ1-2; 12 nucleotides align to TRBD1. Per germline, CDR1 SGHDN and CDR2 FVKESK. The CDR3 length is 16 residues. The V segment lost 3 bases and the J segment 8 bases; nucleotides outside the gene matches: 10. The CDR3 DNA reads as TGTGCCAGCAGCCACTGGGACAGGGGGCGAGTCGGGGGCTACACCTTC. Protein product: CASSHWDRGRVGGYTF.

The chain is built from TRBV7-2 and TRBJ1-2, with 7 bases lining up with TRBD1. The CDR3 totals 17 residues. After removal of 4 bases from V and 2 bases from J, the junction contained 13 bases not matched to a gene. Germline V gives CDR1 SGHTA, CDR2 FQGNSA. The CDR3 DNA reads as TGTGCCAGCAGCTCCAGGGAGGGGGACAGTTGGAACTATGGCTACACCTTC. This encodes CASSSREGDSWNYGYTF.

The J gene is TRBJ1-3, the V gene TRBV14, with D perhaps TRBD1 (6 bases). The ends were cut back, 4 bases at V and 2 bases at J, with 6 bases in the middle. Germline-derived CDR1 and CDR2 are SGHDN and FVKESK. The CDR3 totals 13 residues. CDR3 in amino acids: CASSPGAGNTIYF. The CDR3 DNA reads TGTGCCAGCAGCCCAGGGGCTGGAAACACCATATATTTT.

This sequence joins TRBV2 and TRBJ2-1; 12 positions match TRBD2. Germline V gene data show CDR1 as SNHLY and CDR2 as FYNNEI. This CDR3 is built from 15 residues. The ends lost 8 bases at V and 7 bases at J; junction bases unmatched: 9. The CDR3 here is CASGLAGGPRNEQFF. The DNA for the CDR3 is TGTGCCAGCGGCCTAGCGGGAGGGCCGAGGAATGAGCAGTTCTTC.

The J gene is TRBJ2-3, the V gene TRBV30; D uncertain. This CDR3 contains 12 residues. Germline-derived CDR1 and CDR2 are GTSNPN and SVGIG (reference sequence). V was clipped by 3 bases and J by 0 bases, with 4 bases between them. CDR3 protein: CAWSESTDTQYF. CDR3 coding DNA: TGTGCCTGGAGCGAAAGCACAGATACGCAGTATTTT.

V gene TRBV9 combines with J gene TRBJ2-3; 10 nucleotides agree with TRBD2. The germline V gene has CDR1 SGDLS and CDR2 YYNGEE. The trim removed 0 bases at V and 4 bases at J, leaving 2 bases unmatched. CDR3 length equals 15 residues. The CDR3 coding sequence is TGTGCCAGCAGCGTAGTAGCGGGAGGTTCAGATACGCAGTATTTT. This translates into CASSVVAGGSDTQYF.

The V gene is TRBV10-3, the J gene TRBJ2-7; possibly TRBD1 for D (8 bases). The V gene's germline CDR1 is ENHRY and CDR2 SYGVKD. There are 15 residues in the CDR3. Trimming shortened V by 4 bases and J by 2 bases, and 15 bases separated the two germline ends. This CDR3 reads CAISAGQGGTYEQYF. DNA of the CDR3: TGTGCCATCAGTGCCGGACAGGGAGGGACCTACGAGCAGTACTTC.

The chain couples TRBV7-2 to TRBJ1-5; tentative D call: TRBD1 (5 bases). V was shortened by 5 bases and J by 6 bases, with 11 bases between the two germline ends. This CDR3 has 13 amino acids. The germline CDR1 and CDR2 sequences are SGHTA and FQGNSA. In nucleotides, the CDR3 is TGTGCCAGCAGCCCTTTGGGGGGTCAGCCCCAGCATTTT. It specifies CASSPLGGQPQHF.

This rearrangement joins TRBV5-1 to TRBJ2-7, with TRBD2 identical over 10 bases. The length of the CDR3 is 15 residues. Germline assignment: CDR1 SGHRS and CDR2 YFSETQ. J gave up 3 bases and V 5 bases, and 8 bases lay outside the gene matches. The CDR3 here is CASRATSGNRYEQYF. The CDR3 nucleotides are TGCGCCAGCAGGGCTACTAGCGGGAATCGCTACGAGCAGTACTTC.

V and J are TRBV6-5 and TRBJ2-6; no clear D. V was clipped by 0 bases and J by 3 bases, with 3 bases between them. Germline CDR1 is MNHEY and CDR2 is SVGAGI. This CDR3 spans 14 amino acids. CDR3 in amino acids: CASSYSSGANVLTF. The CDR3 DNA sequence: TGTGCCAGCAGTTACTCGAGTGGGGCCAACGTCCTGACTTTC.